One sample yielded the 23 T cell receptor beta chains listed below, sequenced in a study of vaccination effects on CD4 cells after COVID-19. The culture ran for approximately 10 days before CD4+ T cells were isolated. Profiled with immunoSEQ multiplex PCR; TCRdb holds only in-frame clones, not every one. The repertoire has about 37,000 clones, approximately 75% of them found once; the top ten carry about 2.9%. Their cognate antigens are unknown. Sample: CD4+ T cells from PBMCs cultured without peptide, taken before COVID-19 vaccination. The source of these receptors is a human donor who received a COVID-19 vaccine.

The chain carries TRBV4-1 and TRBJ1-2; D remains unclear. The CDR3 is 14 amino acids. V gave up 1 base and J gave up 2 bases, with 8 bases separating them. Germline loops: CDR1 MGHRA, CDR2 YSYEKL. The CDR3 region is CASSQAPENYGYTF. The DNA for the CDR3 is TGCGCCAGCAGCCAAGCCCCCGAGAACTATGGCTACACCTTC.

This chain joins TRBV6-6 and TRBJ2-1, with D perhaps assigned TRBD1 or TRBD2 (5 bases each). CDR1 and CDR2 from the germline V gene are MNHNY and SVGAGI (reference sequence). The CDR3 covers 14 residues. Trimming removed 11 bases at V and 9 bases at J, with 23 bases between. The CDR3 nucleotides are TGTGCCGGGGGTCGGGGCGTCCAGGGCGGTGAGCAGTTCTTC. Residues: CAGGRGVQGGEQFF.

This clone was detected once. The rearrangement joins TRBV19 to TRBJ2-1; TRBD2 matches at 8 bases. Germline V gene lookup returns CDR1 LNHDA and CDR2 SQIVND (reference sequence). The CDR3 sequence is 13 residues long. V dropped 5 bases and J dropped 9; count of bases not matched to a gene: 6. CDR3 loop: CASSGRLAGEQFF. The CDR3 region has the DNA TGTGCCAGTAGTGGGAGGCTAGCGGGTGAGCAGTTCTTC.

This clone was counted a few times. The genes are TRBV3-1 (or the pseudogene TRBV3-2) and TRBJ1-1; maybe TRBD1 (6 bases). In germline, CDR1 is LGHDT, CDR2 YNNKEL (reference sequence). The CDR3 runs 15 residues. The V end was cut by 4 bases, the J end by 3 bases, with 15 bases between. The CDR3 protein is CASSLLQGWDTEAFF. The CDR3 DNA reads as TGTGCCAGCAGCCTACTACAGGGCTGGGACACTGAAGCTTTCTTT.

The gene calls are TRBV2 and TRBJ2-5; D gene ambiguous. Trimming removed 5 bases at V and 4 bases at J, with 8 bases between. CDR1 and CDR2 from the germline V gene are SNHLY and FYNNEI. The CDR3 consists of 12 residues. As DNA, the CDR3 is TGTGCCAGCAGTCCCTGGGGAGAGACCCAGTACTTC. It encodes CASSPWGETQYF.

The chain recombines TRBV19 with TRBJ2-2; maybe TRBD1 (5 bases). Deletions cut 6 bases from V and 0 bases from J, with 11 bases between. The germline V gene encodes CDR1 LNHDA and CDR2 SQIVND (reference sequence). The CDR3 is 15 residues long. The chain's CDR3 is CASRGPGPNTGELFF. The CDR3 DNA is TGTGCCAGTAGGGGGCCAGGGCCGAACACCGGGGAGCTGTTTTTT.

This clone was counted a few times. The gene calls are TRBV2 and TRBJ1-6; D not certain. CDR1 and CDR2 from the germline V gene are SNHLY and FYNNEI. The CDR3 contains 14 residues. The V end lost 4 bases, the J end lost 7 bases, and 11 bases lay between the germline ends. The CDR3 sequence is CASSVGRENSPLHF. The CDR3 DNA reads as TGTGCCAGCAGTGTAGGCCGGGAGAATTCACCCCTCCACTTT.

The chain has TRBV19 and TRBJ1-5; 9 bases are a match to TRBD1. The CDR3 spans 13 residues. The V and J ends lost 6 bases and 10 bases, in that order; junction bases with no gene match: 7. The germline gives CDR1 LNHDA, CDR2 SQIVND (reference sequence). The CDR3 DNA sequence: TGTGCCAGTAGGGGGGGACAGGGCCCACCCCAGCATTTT. Translation gives CASRGGQGPPQHF.

The V and J genes are TRBV10-3 and TRBJ1-4; TRBD1 aligns across 9 bases. Trimming cost V 10 bases and J 10 bases; bases outside gene matches: 7. The germline CDR1 and CDR2 sequences are ENHRY and SYGVKD. The CDR3 totals 12 residues. CDR3 nucleotide sequence: TGTGCCACGACAGGGGGGGTAGGAAAACTGTTTTTT. Translation gives CATTGGVGKLFF.

The genes are TRBV2 and TRBJ2-6; possible D gene TRBD1, 6 bases. The CDR3 extends over 19 amino acids. V was pared by 4 bases and J by 0 bases, with 19 bases between. Germline V gene lookup returns CDR1 SNHLY and CDR2 FYNNEI. Here the CDR3 reads CASSAPGQELFSGANVLTF. In DNA, the CDR3 is TGTGCCAGCAGTGCCCCGGGACAAGAGCTGTTCTCTGGGGCCAACGTCCTGACTTTC.

The CDR3 bases are TGTGCCAGCAGTCGAAGGAGCTCCTACAATGAGCAGTTCTTC. As protein: CASSRRSSYNEQFF. This chain connects TRBV6-2 or TRBV6-3 to TRBJ2-1; no firm D call. With 5 bases removed from V and 0 bases from J, the gap between germline ends came to 8 bases. The CDR3 is 14 residues long. The germline V gene has CDR1 MNHEY and CDR2 SVGEGT.

The chain joins TRBV4-3 to TRBJ2-7; D is ambiguous. The CDR3 runs to 13 residues. CDR1 is LGHNA and CDR2 is YSLEER in the germline V gene. Trimming shortened V by 3 bases and J by 7 bases, and 13 bases separated the two germline ends. The CDR3 coding sequence is TGCGCCAGCAGCCAGATTGCTAACCAGGAGCAGTACTTC. Amino acids: CASSQIANQEQYF.

The chain is built from TRBV5-3 and TRBJ2-2; 8 bases are a match to TRBD1. TRBV5-3 is classed as an ORF, of uncertain function. The CDR3 covers 13 residues. V shed 7 bases and J 9 bases; nucleotides not matched to a gene: 8. For the CDR3, the DNA is TGTGCCAGACACCAGGGGGCGGCTAGGGAGCTGTTTTTT. Translation: CARHQGAARELFF.

The rearrangement joins TRBV25-1 to TRBJ1-6; D is ambiguous. This CDR3 comprises 12 residues. V lost 8 bases and J lost 4, with 6 bases in between. Looked up from germline, CDR1 is MGHDK and CDR2 is SYGVNS. CDR3 amino acids: CASGRYNSPLHF. The CDR3 DNA is TGTGCCAGCGGACGATATAATTCACCCCTCCACTTT.

The chain has TRBV28 and TRBJ1-2, with TRBD1 matching 9 bases. CDR1 is MDHEN, CDR2 SYDVKM, per germline. This CDR3 spans 14 amino acids. Germline trimming cut 5 bases from V and 6 bases from J; bases unmatched to any gene: 7. CDR3 loop: CASSDTGTGNGYTF. CDR3 coding DNA: TGTGCCAGCAGTGATACCGGGACAGGGAATGGCTACACCTTC.

This clone is a singleton in its sample. The chain employs TRBV27 and TRBJ2-7, with D maybe TRBD1 (5 bases). The V end was cut by 2 bases, the J end by 0 bases, with 8 bases between. Germline V lookup: CDR1 MNHEY, CDR2 SMNVEV (reference sequence). CDR3 length: 14 amino acids. CDR3 DNA sequence: TGTGCCAGCAGTTTAACCCAGGGCTCCTACGAGCAGTACTTC. Translated: CASSLTQGSYEQYF.

The chain recombines TRBV3-1 (or the pseudogene TRBV3-2) with TRBJ1-6; maybe TRBD1 (6 bases). Germline values: CDR1 LGHDT, CDR2 YNNKEL (reference sequence). Deletions cut 8 bases from V and 9 bases from J, with 17 bases between. The CDR3 is 14 residues long. CDR3 nucleotide sequence: TGTGCCAGCCGCCTCGGGGGCCGAGGTTCACCCCTCCACTTT. Translating it yields CASRLGGRGSPLHF.

The rearrangement uses TRBV30 and TRBJ2-7; 7 positions agree with TRBD1. The CDR3 runs to 15 residues. Germline V gene data show CDR1 as GTSNPN and CDR2 as SVGIG (reference sequence). After removal of 7 bases from V and 3 bases from J, the junction contained 15 bases not matched to a gene. The CDR3 spells CAFFPARDRDYEQYF. The DNA of the CDR3 is TGTGCCTTTTTCCCGGCACGGGACAGAGACTACGAGCAGTACTTC. Based on the CDR3 plus reference TRBV30 and TRBJ2-7, the full variable domain is SQTIHQWPATLVQPVGSPLSLECTVEGTSNPNLYWYRQAAGRGLQLLFYSVGIGQISSEVPQNLSASRPQDRQFILSSKKLLLSDSGFYLCAFFPARDRDYEQYFGPGTRLTVT.

The chain has TRBV3-1 (or the pseudogene TRBV3-2) and TRBJ1-6, with no clear D. Germline CDR1 is LGHDT and CDR2 is YNNKEL (reference sequence). This CDR3 contains 14 residues. The V end was cut by 1 base, the J end by 8 bases, with 9 bases between. The CDR3 DNA reads TGTGCCAGCAGCCAAGTCGAAGGGTATTCACCCCTCCACTTT. Protein: CASSQVEGYSPLHF.

In this sample, this clone turned up once. The chain couples TRBV5-1 to TRBJ1-1; D uncertain. This CDR3 is built from 17 residues. The V and J ends lost 2 bases and 3 bases respectively, with 20 bases between them. Germline V gene data show CDR1 as SGHRS and CDR2 as YFSETQ. The CDR3 DNA follows: TGCGCCAGCAGCTTCATGAAGGGATCGGTTACGGACACTGAAGCTTTCTTT. Its translation: CASSFMKGSVTDTEAFF.

J is TRBJ2-1 and V is TRBV5-1; tentatively, D is TRBD2 (6 bases). V shed 0 bases and J shed 8 bases, with 12 bases lying between them. Germline assignment: CDR1 SGHRS and CDR2 YFSETQ. This CDR3 region has 14 residues. This chain's CDR3 is CASSLGRRRDEQFF. The DNA of the CDR3 is TGCGCCAGCAGCTTGGGGCGCAGGAGGGATGAGCAGTTCTTC.

The chain employs TRBV2 and TRBJ1-6; no definite D call. CDR1 SNHLY and CDR2 FYNNEI come from the germline V gene. V was pared by 5 bases and J by 3 bases, with 20 bases between. The CDR3 consists of 18 residues. In DNA form, the CDR3 reads TGTGCCAGCAGTCACCCCTCTTCTTCTTACCTCTATAATTCACCCCTCCACTTT. This sequence encodes CASSHPSSSYLYNSPLHF.

V is TRBV7-9 and J is TRBJ2-1; 9 positions agree with TRBD2. J lost 8 bases, V lost 3 bases, and 11 bases had no gene match. This CDR3 comprises 16 residues. Per the germline V gene, CDR1 is SEHNR and CDR2 is FQNEAQ (reference sequence). The CDR3 loop is CASSLGLALPRDEQFF. For the CDR3, the DNA is TGTGCCAGCAGCTTGGGACTAGCATTACCTAGGGATGAGCAGTTCTTC.